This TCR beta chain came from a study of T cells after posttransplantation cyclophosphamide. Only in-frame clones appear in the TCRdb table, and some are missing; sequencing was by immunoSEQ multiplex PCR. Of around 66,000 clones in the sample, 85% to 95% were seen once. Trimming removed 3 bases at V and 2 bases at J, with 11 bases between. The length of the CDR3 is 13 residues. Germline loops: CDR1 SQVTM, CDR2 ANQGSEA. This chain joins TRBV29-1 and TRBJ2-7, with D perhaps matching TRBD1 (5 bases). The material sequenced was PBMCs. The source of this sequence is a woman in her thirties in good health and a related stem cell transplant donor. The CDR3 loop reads CSVDSQGTYEQYF. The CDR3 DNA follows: TGCAGCGTTGACTCCCAGGGTACCTACGAGCAGTACTTC.